This TCR beta chain derives from a study of T cells in women clearing cervical HPV infection. The table came from immunoSEQ multiplex PCR; TCRdb's copy has only in-frame clones and leaves some out. The sample totals 48,000 or so clones. Concerning this clone: The DNA ends 3 residues before the CDR3 does, and the rest of the CDR3 is filled in from the germline J gene.

This CDR3 spans 16 amino acids. Germline-derived CDR1 and CDR2 are MDHEN and SYDVKM. After removal of 5 bases from V and 3 bases from J, the junction contained 10 bases not matched to a gene. The sequence was obtained from a woman between 18 and 70 years old with a cervical HPV16 infection that either progressed to CIN3+ or cleared (not recorded which). This chain connects TRBV28 to TRBJ1-1; 9 positions match TRBD1. Sequenced input: blood buffy coat. The sequenced part of the CDR3 DNA is TGTGCCAGCAGTCTGACAGGGGGAGTTGTTTACACTGAA. Its protein product is CASSLTGGVVYTE. The entire CDR3 sequence reads CASSLTGGVVYTEAFF.